A selection of T cell receptor beta chains follows, all from one sample in a study of neoadjuvant anti-PD-1 for oral cavity cancer. TCRdb's copy holds only in-frame clones and misses some; the assay was immunoSEQ multiplex PCR. The sample has about 14,000 clones, around three fifths seen once; the top ten hold 2% to 2.5%. The specimen was PBMCs, collected before nivolumab (anti-PD-1) treatment. These receptor sequences come from a person between 40 and 85 years old with oral cavity squamous cell carcinoma. The conserved cysteine and the conserved F or W are not part of the CDR3 here. D genes are given only for firm matches.

d_call j_call v_call cdr3_aa
NA TRBJ2-3 TRBV5-5 ASSLEGRGRADTQY
TRBD1 TRBJ1-3 TRBV5-1 ASSFSRTGRSSGNTIY
TRBD2 TRBJ2-3 TRBV30 AWSAGLAGGNTQY
NA TRBJ2-5 TRBV29-1 SVGGQETQY
TRBD1 TRBJ1-5 TRBV7-9 ASSLWDRDGNQPQH
NA TRBJ1-2 TRBV27 ASSLEGRSMQGYT
NA TRBJ2-7 TRBV11-2 ASSLRGGSLSSYEQY
TRBD1 TRBJ1-1 TRBV14 ASSRGTGVGDTEAF
NA TRBJ2-7 TRBV11-2 ASSLVGTYEQY
NA TRBJ1-1 TRBV19 ATLGTVNTEAF
TRBD2 TRBJ2-1 TRBV28 ASSFLTSGLYNEQF
NA TRBJ2-3 TRBV28 ASSAARATDTQY
TRBD2 TRBJ2-2 TRBV2 ASSGTSSGELF
NA TRBJ2-1 TRBV5-1 ASSSRRSSYNEQF
NA TRBJ1-2 TRBV9 ASSVGGGDYGYT
TRBD1 TRBJ1-6 TRBV13 ASSYRGVGNSPLH
TRBD1 TRBJ1-1 TRBV5-1 ASSLGGQVNTEAF
TRBD2 TRBJ2-7 TRBV2 ASSVQREGTEQY
TRBD1 TRBJ2-7 TRBV6-6 ASTRGQGTSYEQY
TRBD1 TRBJ1-1 TRBV7-2 ATEGAILGTEAF
NA TRBJ2-3 TRBV5-4 ASSSTSQMTQY
TRBD1 TRBJ2-5 TRBV29-1 SPGWDRGETQY
NA TRBJ2-1 TRBV5-1 ASSLGRDSYNEQF
NA TRBJ1-2 TRBV28 ASSFLRAGGYT
NA TRBJ2-1 TRBV4-1 ASSPQTPSGEQF
TRBD2 TRBJ2-1 TRBV4-2 ASSQAPSGRYEQF
TRBD2 TRBJ2-3 TRBV5-1 ASSLAVTSGGTDTQY
NA TRBJ1-1 TRBV29-1 SVEGGRGLNTEAF
TRBD2 TRBJ2-3 TRBV11-3 ASSPGGLASDTQY
TRBD1 TRBJ2-2 TRBV9 ASSEGAIGELF
NA TRBJ1-5 TRBV2 ASSEEGLSNQPQH
NA TRBJ1-5 TRBV6-5 ASSPQLSNQPQH
TRBD1 TRBJ2-7 TRBV15 ATSRSGTGGYEQY
TRBD1 TRBJ1-2 TRBV2 ASSVKWTGNGYT
TRBD2 TRBJ2-3 TRBV10-3 ATRPGRDYPLDTQY
NA TRBJ1-5 TRBV27 ASSSLAKGKQPQH
NA TRBJ2-2 TRBV6-6 ASSYSGQNTGELF
NA TRBJ1-1 TRBV29-1 SGGQRGTEAF
NA TRBJ2-7 TRBV6-1 ASTANPGGYEQY
NA TRBJ2-7 TRBV5-1 ASSLGAVQAYEQY
TRBD1 TRBJ2-7 TRBV6-6 ASRQGAFGEQY
NA TRBJ2-2 TRBV18 ASSPRQEHTGELF
TRBD1 TRBJ2-3 TRBV2 ASDRGDTDTQY
NA TRBJ2-1 TRBV5-6 ASSTYDSLTYNEQF
TRBD1 TRBJ2-4 TRBV27 ASSLSTGNIQY
NA TRBJ1-2 TRBV18 ASSPQGPNGYT
TRBD2 TRBJ2-3 TRBV9 ASSVEVGGRAQNRTDTQY
NA TRBJ1-3 TRBV21-1 ASSNRQGLGNTIY
NA TRBJ2-5 TRBV7-9 ASSLDRVGGKTQY
TRBD2 TRBJ2-1 TRBV11-2 ASSLGRGGEQF
TRBD2 TRBJ2-4 TRBV5-1 ASSFGSGRARGDIQY
TRBD1 TRBJ2-7 TRBV9 ASSAGQERFYEQY
TRBD2 TRBJ2-1 TRBV19 ASSMGSLAGGLDEQF
NA TRBJ2-5 TRBV19 ASSAVTTGFLNMETQY
NA TRBJ2-1 TRBV5-1 ASSLTGQAWNNEQF